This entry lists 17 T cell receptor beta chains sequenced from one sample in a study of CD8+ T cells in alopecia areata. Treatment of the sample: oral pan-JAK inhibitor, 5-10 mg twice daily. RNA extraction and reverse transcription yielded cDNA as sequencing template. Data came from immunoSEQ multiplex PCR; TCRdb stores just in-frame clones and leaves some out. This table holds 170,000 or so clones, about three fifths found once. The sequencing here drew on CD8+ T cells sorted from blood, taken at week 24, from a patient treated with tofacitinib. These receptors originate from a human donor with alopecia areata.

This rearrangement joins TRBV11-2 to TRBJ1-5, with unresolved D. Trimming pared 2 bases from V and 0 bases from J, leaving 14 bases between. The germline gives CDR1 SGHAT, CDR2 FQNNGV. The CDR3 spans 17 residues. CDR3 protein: CASSLTPRPNSNQPQHF. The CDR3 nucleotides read TGTGCCAGCAGCTTAACCCCCCGGCCGAATAGCAATCAGCCCCAGCATTTT.

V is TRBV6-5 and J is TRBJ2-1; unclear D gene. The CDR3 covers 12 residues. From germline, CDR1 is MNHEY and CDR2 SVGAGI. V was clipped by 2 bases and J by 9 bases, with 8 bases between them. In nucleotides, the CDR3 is TGTGCCAGCAGTTACCTTGGCAGTGAGCAGTTCTTC. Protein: CASSYLGSEQFF.

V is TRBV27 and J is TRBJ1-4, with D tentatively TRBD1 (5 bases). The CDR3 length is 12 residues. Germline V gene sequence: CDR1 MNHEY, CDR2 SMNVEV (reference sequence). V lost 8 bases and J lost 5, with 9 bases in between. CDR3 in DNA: TGTGCCAGCGCCCACAGGAATGAAAAACTGTTTTTT. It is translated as CASAHRNEKLFF.

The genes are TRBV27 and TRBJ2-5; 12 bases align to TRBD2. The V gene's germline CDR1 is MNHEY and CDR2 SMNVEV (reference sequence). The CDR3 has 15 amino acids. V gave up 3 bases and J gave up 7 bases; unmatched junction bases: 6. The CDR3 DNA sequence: TGTGCCAGCAGTTTGGCTAGCGGGGGGGTTGTGACCCAGTACTTC. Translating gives CASSLASGGVVTQYF.

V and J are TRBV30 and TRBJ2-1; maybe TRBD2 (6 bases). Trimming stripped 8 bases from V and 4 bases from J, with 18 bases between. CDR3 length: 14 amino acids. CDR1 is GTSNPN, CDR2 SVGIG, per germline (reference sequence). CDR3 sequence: CAHGEGRGYNEQFF. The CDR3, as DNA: TGTGCCCATGGAGAGGGTCGGGGGTACAATGAGCAGTTCTTC.

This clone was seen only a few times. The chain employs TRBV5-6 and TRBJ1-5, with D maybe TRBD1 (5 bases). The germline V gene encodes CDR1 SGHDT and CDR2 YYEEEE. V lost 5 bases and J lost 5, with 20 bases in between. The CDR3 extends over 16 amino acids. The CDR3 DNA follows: TGTGCCAGCAGTCGGGCTGCGCAGGGCAATTATCAGCCCCAGCATTTT. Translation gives CASSRAAQGNYQPQHF.

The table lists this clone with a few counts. The CDR3 DNA is TGTGCCACCAGCAGAGAGCAGGGAGTTCCCAATGAGCAGTTCTTC. It yields the protein CATSREQGVPNEQFF. The chain uses TRBV15 and TRBJ2-1; D assignment may be TRBD1 or TRBD2 (5 bases each). Trimming cost V 0 bases and J 6 bases, with 12 bases left between them. CDR1 LNHNV and CDR2 YYDKDF come from the germline V gene (reference sequence). This CDR3 has 15 amino acids.

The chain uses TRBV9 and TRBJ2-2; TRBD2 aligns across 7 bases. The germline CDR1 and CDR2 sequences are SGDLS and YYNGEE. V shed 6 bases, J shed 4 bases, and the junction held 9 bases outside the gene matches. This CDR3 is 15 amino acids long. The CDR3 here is CASTPGGLSTGELFF. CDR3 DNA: TGTGCCAGCACCCCCGGGGGACTATCCACCGGGGAGCTGTTTTTT.

CDR3 amino acids: CASSLGQDYEQYF. In DNA form, the CDR3 reads TGTGCCAGCAGCTTAGGTCAGGACTACGAGCAGTACTTC. This chain connects TRBV7-8 to TRBJ2-7; D is unresolved. V was clipped by 1 base and J by 3 bases, with 7 bases between them. Germline V lookup: CDR1 SGHVS, CDR2 FQNEAQ. The CDR3 has 13 amino acids.

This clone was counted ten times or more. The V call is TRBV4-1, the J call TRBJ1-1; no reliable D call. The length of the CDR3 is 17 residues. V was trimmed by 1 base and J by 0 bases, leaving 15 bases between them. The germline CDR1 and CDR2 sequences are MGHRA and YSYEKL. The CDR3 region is CASSQVLALRMNTEAFF. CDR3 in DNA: TGCGCCAGCAGCCAAGTTTTGGCCCTAAGAATGAACACTGAAGCTTTCTTT.

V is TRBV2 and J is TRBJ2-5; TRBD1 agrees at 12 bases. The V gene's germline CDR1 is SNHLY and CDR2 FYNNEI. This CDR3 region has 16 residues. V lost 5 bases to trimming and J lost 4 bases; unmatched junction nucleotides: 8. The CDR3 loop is CASSSGTGGIRETQYF. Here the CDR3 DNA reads TGTGCCAGCAGTTCCGGGACAGGGGGCATAAGAGAGACCCAGTACTTC.

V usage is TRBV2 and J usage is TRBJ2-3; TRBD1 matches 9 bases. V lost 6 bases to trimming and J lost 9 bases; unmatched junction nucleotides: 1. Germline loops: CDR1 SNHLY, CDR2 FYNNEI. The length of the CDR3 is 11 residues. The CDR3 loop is CASRTGGTQYF. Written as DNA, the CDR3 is TGTGCCAGCAGGACAGGGGGGACGCAGTATTTT. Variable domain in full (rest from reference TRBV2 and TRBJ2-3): EPEVTQTPSHQVTQMGQEVILRCVPISNHLYFYWYRQILGQKVEFLVSFYNNEISEKSEIFDDQFSVERPDGSNFTLKIRSTKLEDSAMYFCASRTGGTQYFGPGTRLTVL.

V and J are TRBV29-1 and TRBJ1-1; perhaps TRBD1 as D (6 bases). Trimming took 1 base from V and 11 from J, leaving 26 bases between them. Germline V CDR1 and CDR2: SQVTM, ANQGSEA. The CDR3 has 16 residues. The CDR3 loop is CSVEGGPGHPDLGAFF. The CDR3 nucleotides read TGCAGCGTTGAAGGCGGTCCGGGACACCCGGACCTGGGGGCTTTCTTT. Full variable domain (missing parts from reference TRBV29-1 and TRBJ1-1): SAVISQKPSRDICQRGTSLTIQCQVDSQVTMMFWYRQQPGQSLTLIATANQGSEATYESGFVIDKFPISRPNLTFSTLTVSNMSPEDSSIYLCSVEGGPGHPDLGAFFGQGTRLTVV.

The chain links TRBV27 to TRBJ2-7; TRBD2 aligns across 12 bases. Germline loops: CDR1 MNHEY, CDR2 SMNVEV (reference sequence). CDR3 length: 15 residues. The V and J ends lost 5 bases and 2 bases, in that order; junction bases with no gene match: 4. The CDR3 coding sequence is TGTGCCAGCAGTCCCTCTAGCGGGGGGGCCTACGAGCAGTACTTC. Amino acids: CASSPSSGGAYEQYF.

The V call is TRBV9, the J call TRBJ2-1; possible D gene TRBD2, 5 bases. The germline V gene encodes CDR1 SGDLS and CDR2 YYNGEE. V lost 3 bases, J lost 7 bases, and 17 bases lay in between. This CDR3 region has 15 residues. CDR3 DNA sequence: TGTGCCAGCAGCGCGACTACCTTTACCGAGAATGAGCAGTTCTTC. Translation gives CASSATTFTENEQFF.

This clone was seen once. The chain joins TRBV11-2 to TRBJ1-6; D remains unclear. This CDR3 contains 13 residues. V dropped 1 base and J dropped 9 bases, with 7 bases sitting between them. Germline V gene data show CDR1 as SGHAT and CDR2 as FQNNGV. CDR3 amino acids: CASSLGSSSPLHF. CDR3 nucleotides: TGTGCCAGCAGCTTAGGTTCTTCTTCACCCCTCCACTTT.

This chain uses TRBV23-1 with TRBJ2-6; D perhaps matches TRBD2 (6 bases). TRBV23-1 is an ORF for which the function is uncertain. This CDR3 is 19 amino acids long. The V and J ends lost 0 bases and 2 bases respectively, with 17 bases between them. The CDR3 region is CASSQSGSGELAGANVLTF. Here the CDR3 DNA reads TGCGCCAGCAGTCAATCGGGGTCGGGGGAATTGGCTGGGGCCAACGTCCTGACTTTC.